The rows below give T cell receptor beta chains drawn from one sample of a study of PD-1 blockade in classical Hodgkin lymphoma. Method: immunoSEQ multiplex PCR; TCRdb's copy keeps in-frame clones and lacks some. The data contain 100,000 to 120,000 clones, roughly nine tenths of them singletons. The specimen was peripheral blood mononuclear cells (PBMCs), collected before the fourth cycle of nivolumab. Receptors were obtained from a human donor with classical Hodgkin lymphoma. CDR3s include the opening cysteine and the closing phenylalanine or tryptophan. Fields, in order: D gene, clone size, CDR3 length, V gene, J gene, CDR3 DNA, CDR3 protein. D genes are given only for firm matches. Clone size is stated in some rows and not others, as once, few, many or a class when expanded.

d_call: TRBD1; clone_size: few; cdr3_length: 15; v_call: TRBV5-1; j_call: TRBJ1-1; cdr3_nt: TGCGCCAGCAGCCCCAGGACAGGGGGCTTGTCGGAAGCTTTCTTT; cdr3_aa: CASSPRTGGLSEAFF
d_call: -; clone_size: -; cdr3_length: 15; v_call: TRBV7-6; j_call: TRBJ2-1; cdr3_nt: TGTGCCAGCAGCTTAGGGACTACCTCCTACAATGAGCAGTTCTTC; cdr3_aa: CASSLGTTSYNEQFF
d_call: -; clone_size: -; cdr3_length: 12; v_call: TRBV18; j_call: TRBJ2-7; cdr3_nt: TGTGCCAGCTCACCAGCCCCAAGGGAGCAGTACTTC; cdr3_aa: CASSPAPREQYF
d_call: TRBD2; clone_size: -; cdr3_length: 16; v_call: TRBV7-9; j_call: TRBJ2-2; cdr3_nt: TGTGCCAGCAGCTTACGGAGCGGGAGTTATACCGGGGAGCTGTTTTTT; cdr3_aa: CASSLRSGSYTGELFF
d_call: TRBD1; clone_size: -; cdr3_length: 16; v_call: TRBV4-1; j_call: TRBJ2-7; cdr3_nt: TGCGCCAGCAGCCAAGATATCGGGGACAGGTCTAGCGAGCAGTACTTC; cdr3_aa: CASSQDIGDRSSEQYF
d_call: TRBD1; clone_size: -; cdr3_length: 16; v_call: TRBV2; j_call: TRBJ1-1; cdr3_nt: TGTGCCAGCAGGATTAACAGGGGCCACATGAACACTGAAGCTTTCTTT; cdr3_aa: CASRINRGHMNTEAFF
d_call: TRBD1; clone_size: -; cdr3_length: 15; v_call: TRBV7-9; j_call: TRBJ2-3; cdr3_nt: TGTGCCAGCCTCAAATACAGGGGGTACACAGATACGCAGTATTTT; cdr3_aa: CASLKYRGYTDTQYF
d_call: -; clone_size: -; cdr3_length: 13; v_call: TRBV10-1; j_call: TRBJ2-1; cdr3_nt: TGCGCCAGCAGTGAGCCCCCCGGACAGCAGCAGTTCTTC; cdr3_aa: CASSEPPGQQQFF
d_call: TRBD1; clone_size: -; cdr3_length: 13; v_call: TRBV10-3; j_call: TRBJ1-2; cdr3_nt: TGTGCCATCAGTGGTGGGACAGCCTATGGCTACACCTTC; cdr3_aa: CAISGGTAYGYTF
d_call: -; clone_size: -; cdr3_length: 15; v_call: TRBV19; j_call: TRBJ1-1; cdr3_nt: TGTGCCAGTAGTGACCAGGGAAGGGTGAACACTGAAGCTTTCTTT; cdr3_aa: CASSDQGRVNTEAFF
d_call: -; clone_size: -; cdr3_length: 11; v_call: TRBV28; j_call: TRBJ2-7; cdr3_nt: TGTGCCAGCAGTCTCACCTACGAGCAGTACTTC; cdr3_aa: CASSLTYEQYF
d_call: -; clone_size: -; cdr3_length: 12; v_call: TRBV6-5; j_call: TRBJ2-1; cdr3_nt: TGTGCCAGCAGTCGGCGCCACAATGAGCAGTTCTTC; cdr3_aa: CASSRRHNEQFF
d_call: -; clone_size: -; cdr3_length: 15; v_call: TRBV13; j_call: TRBJ1-2; cdr3_nt: TGTGCCGCTGCCCGAAATCTCCCCAGGCGGGGTGGCTACACCTTC; cdr3_aa: CAAARNLPRRGGYTF
d_call: -; clone_size: -; cdr3_length: 11; v_call: TRBV20-1; j_call: TRBJ2-1; cdr3_nt: TGCAGTGCTAGAGCAAGCGGTGAGCAGTTCTTC; cdr3_aa: CSARASGEQFF
d_call: -; clone_size: -; cdr3_length: 15; v_call: TRBV7-2; j_call: TRBJ1-3; cdr3_nt: TGTGCCAGCAGCCCCACCTCGAGCTCTGGAAACACCATATATTTT; cdr3_aa: CASSPTSSSGNTIYF
d_call: TRBD1; clone_size: -; cdr3_length: 13; v_call: TRBV19; j_call: TRBJ1-1; cdr3_nt: TGTGCCAGTAGCTATCAGGGGGTAGTTGAAGCTTTCTTT; cdr3_aa: CASSYQGVVEAFF
d_call: -; clone_size: once; cdr3_length: 15; v_call: TRBV11-2; j_call: TRBJ2-7; cdr3_nt: TGTGCCAGCAGCTTAGAAATACGAGCGACCTCCTTGCAGTACTTC; cdr3_aa: CASSLEIRATSLQYF
d_call: -; clone_size: -; cdr3_length: 16; v_call: TRBV19; j_call: TRBJ1-3; cdr3_nt: TGTGCCAGTAGTATTGGGGCAGCCCGGTCTGGAAACACCATATATTTT; cdr3_aa: CASSIGAARSGNTIYF
d_call: -; clone_size: once; cdr3_length: 15; v_call: TRBV28; j_call: TRBJ2-7; cdr3_nt: TGTGCCAGCAGTACCGTCGGAAAAATCAGCTACGAGCAGTACTTC; cdr3_aa: CASSTVGKISYEQYF
d_call: TRBD2; clone_size: -; cdr3_length: 15; v_call: TRBV27; j_call: TRBJ2-1; cdr3_nt: TGTGCCAGCAGTTTATACCAGACTAGCAGAAATGAGCAGTTCTTC; cdr3_aa: CASSLYQTSRNEQFF
d_call: TRBD2; clone_size: -; cdr3_length: 17; v_call: TRBV15; j_call: TRBJ2-1; cdr3_nt: TGTGCCACCAGCAGAGAGCCGTGGGGAGGGATCAACAATGAGCAGTTCTTC; cdr3_aa: CATSREPWGGINNEQFF
d_call: -; clone_size: -; cdr3_length: 14; v_call: TRBV6-5; j_call: TRBJ1-2; cdr3_nt: TGTGCCAGCAGTTCACAGGCTGTGGGGTATGGCTACACCTTC; cdr3_aa: CASSSQAVGYGYTF
d_call: -; clone_size: -; cdr3_length: 11; v_call: TRBV6-6; j_call: TRBJ1-5; cdr3_nt: TGTGCCAGCACCCAGACGGGGCCCCAGCATTTT; cdr3_aa: CASTQTGPQHF
d_call: -; clone_size: -; cdr3_length: 15; v_call: TRBV19; j_call: TRBJ1-5; cdr3_nt: TGTGCCAGTAGTCGAGGGACGGCGTGGGGTCAGCCCCAGCATTTT; cdr3_aa: CASSRGTAWGQPQHF
d_call: -; clone_size: -; cdr3_length: 16; v_call: TRBV7-9; j_call: TRBJ1-3; cdr3_nt: TGTGCCAGCAGCGGTCGAGGGACGGACTCTGGAAACACCATATATTTT; cdr3_aa: CASSGRGTDSGNTIYF
d_call: -; clone_size: -; cdr3_length: 15; v_call: TRBV7-7; j_call: TRBJ2-5; cdr3_nt: TGTGCCAGCAGCCCCTGGGGGGCTAGGCAAGAGACCCAGTACTTC; cdr3_aa: CASSPWGARQETQYF
d_call: -; clone_size: -; cdr3_length: 12; v_call: TRBV28; j_call: TRBJ1-2; cdr3_nt: TGTGCCAGCAGTCGGGACACGTATGGCTACACCTTC; cdr3_aa: CASSRDTYGYTF
d_call: TRBD1; clone_size: -; cdr3_length: 15; v_call: TRBV30; j_call: TRBJ1-5; cdr3_nt: TGTGCCTGGAGTCCGGGACAGGGGTTTTATCAGCCCCAGCATTTT; cdr3_aa: CAWSPGQGFYQPQHF
d_call: -; clone_size: few; cdr3_length: 14; v_call: TRBV2; j_call: TRBJ1-1; cdr3_nt: TGTGCCAGCAGTGGGGTTTTTGGGTACACTGAAGCTTTCTTT; cdr3_aa: CASSGVFGYTEAFF
d_call: -; clone_size: -; cdr3_length: 14; v_call: TRBV5-8; j_call: TRBJ1-2; cdr3_nt: TGTGCCAGCAGCTTGGCCACAAACTACTATGGCTACACCTTC; cdr3_aa: CASSLATNYYGYTF
d_call: TRBD1; clone_size: -; cdr3_length: 14; v_call: TRBV6-5; j_call: TRBJ2-5; cdr3_nt: TGTGCCAGCAGAATACAGGGGGCCGGGGAGACCCAGTACTTC; cdr3_aa: CASRIQGAGETQYF
d_call: -; clone_size: -; cdr3_length: 13; v_call: TRBV25-1; j_call: TRBJ2-3; cdr3_nt: TGTGCCAGCAGTGATGGACCGGGGGATACGCAGTATTTT; cdr3_aa: CASSDGPGDTQYF
d_call: -; clone_size: -; cdr3_length: 14; v_call: TRBV4-1; j_call: TRBJ1-1; cdr3_nt: TGCGCCAGCAGCCATTTAGACGCCCGGGCTGAAGCTTTCTTT; cdr3_aa: CASSHLDARAEAFF
d_call: -; clone_size: -; cdr3_length: 15; v_call: TRBV7-9; j_call: TRBJ1-3; cdr3_nt: TGTGCCAGCAGCTTAGATGGCGAATTTGGAAACACCATATATTTT; cdr3_aa: CASSLDGEFGNTIYF
d_call: -; clone_size: once; cdr3_length: 15; v_call: TRBV28; j_call: TRBJ2-7; cdr3_nt: TGTGCCAGCAGCCCCCCGGTGACGGGCGGGGACGAGCAGTACTTC; cdr3_aa: CASSPPVTGGDEQYF
d_call: TRBD2; clone_size: once; cdr3_length: 16; v_call: TRBV7-6; j_call: TRBJ2-5; cdr3_nt: TGTGCCAGCAGAAGCGGACTAGCCTCCCACCCAGAGACCCAGTACTTC; cdr3_aa: CASRSGLASHPETQYF
d_call: TRBD1; clone_size: -; cdr3_length: 15; v_call: TRBV4-3; j_call: TRBJ1-2; cdr3_nt: TGCGCCAGCAGCCAGGACAACAGGGGACTCGGGGGCTACACCTTC; cdr3_aa: CASSQDNRGLGGYTF
d_call: -; clone_size: -; cdr3_length: 16; v_call: TRBV18; j_call: TRBJ2-5; cdr3_nt: TGTGCCAGCTCACCAGATGGCGTAGGGATGGGAGAGACCCAGTACTTC; cdr3_aa: CASSPDGVGMGETQYF
d_call: -; clone_size: -; cdr3_length: 15; v_call: TRBV7-9; j_call: TRBJ2-1; cdr3_nt: TGTGCCAGCAGCGTCGGGGTCGCGCTTTACAATGAGCAGTTCTTC; cdr3_aa: CASSVGVALYNEQFF
d_call: -; clone_size: -; cdr3_length: 16; v_call: TRBV6-5; j_call: TRBJ1-4; cdr3_nt: TGTGCCAGCAGTTATGGAAAAGATGCAACTAATGAAAAACTGTTTTTT; cdr3_aa: CASSYGKDATNEKLFF
d_call: -; clone_size: -; cdr3_length: 14; v_call: TRBV19; j_call: TRBJ2-7; cdr3_nt: TGTGCCAGTAGTATCGACAGGTTTACCTACGAGCAGTACTTC; cdr3_aa: CASSIDRFTYEQYF
d_call: TRBD2; clone_size: few; cdr3_length: 16; v_call: TRBV30; j_call: TRBJ2-7; cdr3_nt: TGTGCCTGGAGTCGCGGGGGAAGCGGGAGGTCGTTCGAGCAGTACTTC; cdr3_aa: CAWSRGGSGRSFEQYF
d_call: -; clone_size: -; cdr3_length: 17; v_call: TRBV7-9; j_call: TRBJ2-6; cdr3_nt: TGTGCCAGCAGCCCACGCCCGGGTAAAGGCGGGGCCAACGTCCTGACTTTC; cdr3_aa: CASSPRPGKGGANVLTF
d_call: TRBD1; clone_size: few; cdr3_length: 13; v_call: TRBV6-5; j_call: TRBJ1-4; cdr3_nt: TGTGCCACCCGACAGGGGCGAGTTGAAAAACTGTTTTTT; cdr3_aa: CATRQGRVEKLFF
d_call: TRBD2; clone_size: -; cdr3_length: 13; v_call: TRBV19; j_call: TRBJ2-7; cdr3_nt: TGTGCCAGTAGTCTAGCGGGAGGATACGAGCAGTACTTC; cdr3_aa: CASSLAGGYEQYF
d_call: -; clone_size: -; cdr3_length: 11; v_call: TRBV12-5; j_call: TRBJ2-5; cdr3_nt: TGTGCTAGTGGGTCTGCCGAGACCCAGTACTTC; cdr3_aa: CASGSAETQYF
d_call: TRBD2; clone_size: -; cdr3_length: 15; v_call: TRBV11-2; j_call: TRBJ2-3; cdr3_nt: TGTGCCAGCAGACCACAGCGGGGGGGCACAGATACGCAGTATTTT; cdr3_aa: CASRPQRGGTDTQYF
d_call: -; clone_size: -; cdr3_length: 18; v_call: TRBV18; j_call: TRBJ2-7; cdr3_nt: TGTGCCAGCTCACCCGGACGGACGTACCGAGGGAGCTCCTACGAGCAGTACTTC; cdr3_aa: CASSPGRTYRGSSYEQYF
d_call: TRBD1; clone_size: -; cdr3_length: 17; v_call: TRBV28; j_call: TRBJ1-5; cdr3_nt: TGTGCCAGCAGTCCAAACCGCCCGGAACAGGGGGAGCCTTCCCAGCATTTT; cdr3_aa: CASSPNRPEQGEPSQHF
d_call: TRBD1; clone_size: -; cdr3_length: 14; v_call: TRBV6-5; j_call: TRBJ1-1; cdr3_nt: TGTGCCAGCAGAGAACAGGGGGGAGGGACTGAAGCTTTCTTT; cdr3_aa: CASREQGGGTEAFF
d_call: -; clone_size: -; cdr3_length: 14; v_call: TRBV7-2; j_call: TRBJ1-3; cdr3_nt: TGTGCCAGCAGCCCCTCTATCTCAGTTGACACCATATATTTT; cdr3_aa: CASSPSISVDTIYF
d_call: -; clone_size: -; cdr3_length: 16; v_call: TRBV19; j_call: TRBJ1-2; cdr3_nt: TGTGCCAGTAGTTACCCCTCTGGACGGGAGAACTATGGCTACACCTTC; cdr3_aa: CASSYPSGRENYGYTF